The sample holds a few counts of the clone carrying this T cell receptor (beta chain). Its antigen remains unidentified. Every sampled donor was Caucasian and healthy. The source of the sample is a study of identical twins. Notes on the study in general: Surplus twin overlap in beta out-of-frame sequences was less pronounced. When twins shared out-of-frame alpha sequences, those sequences had excess low generation probability.

Unique molecular identifiers were present on cDNA, and template switching added a universal primer site. In TCRdb, the 5' RACE reads were re-called with MiXCR into one record per CDR3 protein. The sample includes 300,000 or so distinct CDR3 sequences, 8.5% to 9.5% of them seen just once. The V gene end was trimmed by 2 bases and the J gene end by 2 bases; junction bases not matched to a gene: 5. Germline loops: CDR1 MNHEY, CDR2 SVGAGI. The CDR3 loop spans 15 amino acids. This sample also belongs to another study, concerning yellow fever vaccine responses in identical twins.

The sample was CD8+ T cells sorted from blood. This receptor was identified in a woman between 18 and 29 years old in good health. The genes are TRBV6-5 and TRBJ2-5, with 7 positions matching TRBD2. The CDR3 coding sequence is TGTGCCAGCAGTTACGGGGGGGTAAAACAAGAGACCCAGTACTTC. Protein product: CASSYGGVKQETQYF.